A single sample gave rise to the 25 T cell receptor beta chains below, sequenced in a study of human T cells and chemical hapten exposure. Time point noted: patch test 1, 2 weeks after DPC sensitization. Treatment meaning: therapeutic diphenylcyclopropenone sensitization with weekly scalp DPC. TCRdb recomputed calls from the RACE reads with MiXCR, one row per CDR3 protein. The data contain 150,000 to 200,000 distinct CDR3 sequences, around 20% of them singletons. The sequencing here drew on whole blood, taken in connection with sensitization to the hapten diphenylcyclopropenone (DPC). These receptors were taken from a woman aged 50 to 60 with alopecia areata. Some clones in this sample may be carry-over from other donors' samples.

As regards this clonotype: At one end the junction does not follow the germline gene, possibly because of a read error. The chain couples TRBV7-9 to TRBJ2-2; 9 bases agree with TRBD1. This CDR3 has 15 residues. CDR1 SEHNR and CDR2 FQNEAQ come from the germline V gene (reference sequence). The chain's CDR3 is CVSSSGQGFTGELFF. The CDR3 DNA is TGTGTCAGCAGCTCGGGACAGGGATTCACCGGGGAGCTGTTTTTT.

This chain uses TRBV5-1 with TRBJ2-7; D is uncertain. This CDR3 is built from 14 residues. Germline V lookup: CDR1 SGHRS, CDR2 YFSETQ. V lost 2 bases to trimming and J lost 2 bases, with 11 bases between them. This CDR3 is CASSFAPTPYEQYF. CDR3 sequence (DNA): TGCGCCAGCAGCTTTGCACCTACCCCCTACGAGCAGTACTTC.

This clonotype was counted only a few times. The chain employs TRBV14 and TRBJ2-3, with 7 bases aligning to TRBD1. Trimming at V came to 4 bases and at J to 3 bases, leaving 10 bases not matched to a gene. The CDR3 has 16 amino acids. CDR1 and CDR2 (germline): SGHDN, FVKESK. The CDR3 region is CASSRIGGYWTDTQYF. The CDR3 region has the DNA TGTGCCAGCAGCCGGATAGGGGGCTATTGGACAGATACGCAGTATTTT.

The V call is TRBV5-6, the J call TRBJ2-3; 12 bases are shared with TRBD2. V was clipped by 7 bases and J by 6 bases; unmatched bases: 3. The CDR3 runs 13 residues. Germline CDR1 SGHDT, CDR2 YYEEEE. The CDR3 nucleotides read TGTGCCAGCGGACTAGCGGGAACGGATACGCAGTATTTT. Its translation is CASGLAGTDTQYF.

In its sample, this clonotype was seen a few times. V and J are TRBV12-3 or TRBV12-4 and TRBJ2-2; 7 bases agree with TRBD1. The CDR3 is made up of 13 amino acids. J gave up 9 bases and V 3 bases, and 4 bases lay outside the gene matches. As DNA, the CDR3 is TGTGCCAGCAGTTTGAGTAGGGGGCGGGAGCTGTTTTTT. It is translated as CASSLSRGRELFF.

The chain joins TRBV28 to TRBJ2-7; 8 bases agree with TRBD2. From germline, CDR1 is MDHEN and CDR2 SYDVKM. The CDR3 contains 15 residues. V shed 2 bases and J 0 bases; nucleotides not matched to a gene: 3. The CDR3 region has the DNA TGTGCCAGCAGTTTAGCGGGAGGCACCTCCTACGAGCAGTACTTC. Translating it yields CASSLAGGTSYEQYF.

This clonotype was found a few times. The V call is TRBV6-2 or TRBV6-3, the J call TRBJ1-5, with D maybe TRBD1 (6 bases). The CDR3 length is 18 residues. V was cut by 5 bases and J by 1 base, with 21 bases left in between. The V gene's germline CDR1 is MNHEY and CDR2 SVGEGT. The CDR3 protein is CASSPNARDTWSNQPQHF. In DNA form, the CDR3 reads TGTGCCAGCAGTCCTAACGCCCGGGACACTTGGAGCAATCAGCCCCAGCATTTT.

This clonotype was seen a handful of times. The chain links TRBV28 to TRBJ1-5, with unresolved D. With 6 bases removed from V and 5 bases from J, the gap between germline ends came to 14 bases. CDR3 length: 14 residues. The germline gives CDR1 MDHEN, CDR2 SYDVKM. For the CDR3, the DNA is TGTGCCAGCAGGGGCGATAGGAATTATCAGCCCCAGCATTTT. This translates into CASRGDRNYQPQHF. Full variable domain (remainder filled in from reference TRBV28 and TRBJ1-5): DVKVTQSSRYLVKRTGEKVFLECVQDMDHENMFWYRQDPGLGLRLIYFSYDVKMKEKGDIPEGYSVSREKKERFSLILESASTNQTSMYLCASRGDRNYQPQHFGDGTRLSIL.

The table lists this clonotype with a few counts. The chain recombines TRBV7-2 with TRBJ2-7; 10 nucleotides agree with TRBD2. Germline V lookup: CDR1 SGHTA, CDR2 FQGNSA. CDR3 length equals 14 residues. V gave up 5 bases and J gave up 4 bases; unmatched junction bases: 5. DNA of the CDR3: TGTGCCAGCAGCCCGGGACTAGCGTTTTACGAGCAGTACTTC. Amino acids: CASSPGLAFYEQYF.

This clonotype came up a few times. The V and J genes are TRBV10-3 and TRBJ2-1, with 10 bases identical to TRBD2. The V gene end was trimmed by 8 bases and the J gene end by 3 bases; junction bases not matched to a gene: 4. CDR3 length: 14 residues. From germline, CDR1 is ENHRY and CDR2 SYGVKD. CDR3 in amino acids: CAIGTSGIYNEQFF. The CDR3 DNA reads TGTGCCATCGGAACTAGCGGGATCTACAATGAGCAGTTCTTC.

The sample holds a few counts of this clonotype. The rearrangement joins TRBV5-1 to TRBJ1-2, with D tentatively TRBD1 (6 bases). CDR3 length: 15 amino acids. Looked up from germline, CDR1 is SGHRS and CDR2 is YFSETQ. V was trimmed by 0 bases and J by 0 bases, leaving 9 bases between them. CDR3 nucleotides: TGCGCCAGCAGCTTGGGGACAGTTCCTAACTATGGCTACACCTTC. Translating it yields CASSLGTVPNYGYTF.

A few counts support this clonotype. The chain recombines TRBV29-1 with TRBJ1-1; no definite D call. V was trimmed by 4 bases and J by 5 bases, leaving 11 bases between them. The CDR3 consists of 12 residues. Germline V gene sequence: CDR1 SQVTM, CDR2 ANQGSEA. The chain's CDR3 is CSVVSLGTEAFF. For the CDR3, the DNA is TGCAGCGTTGTCTCATTGGGAACTGAAGCTTTCTTT.

Only a few counts were recorded for this clonotype. This chain links TRBV7-8 with TRBJ2-3; TRBD2 is a possible D gene (5 bases). This CDR3 contains 14 residues. The germline V and J ends were trimmed by 4 bases and 3 bases, with 11 bases remaining between them. Germline CDR1 reads SGHVS; CDR2 reads FQNEAQ. In nucleotides, the CDR3 is TGTGCCAGCAGCTCCCGCTGGGAGACAGATACGCAGTATTTT. As protein: CASSSRWETDTQYF.

The rearrangement uses TRBV12-3 or TRBV12-4 and TRBJ2-5; D is possibly TRBD2 (7 bases). This CDR3 region has 15 residues. V lost 5 bases and J 5 bases, leaving 18 bases between the germline ends. This CDR3 is CASSPRGAGRETQYF. For the CDR3, the DNA is TGTGCCAGCAGTCCAAGGGGGGCCGGGAGGGAGACCCAGTACTTC.

This sequence joins TRBV6-1 and TRBJ1-5; TRBD1 agrees at 9 bases. The CDR3 loop spans 15 amino acids. V lost 8 bases, J lost 6 bases, and 11 bases stayed unmatched. CDR1 is MNHNS, CDR2 SASEGT, per germline. The CDR3 sequence is CASLGLGQGFQPQHF. DNA of the CDR3: TGTGCCAGCTTGGGATTGGGACAGGGCTTTCAGCCCCAGCATTTT.

A single count supports this clonotype. A much larger clone differs by one base, so this may be a read error. The chain joins TRBV5-1 to TRBJ1-5; D is ambiguous. The CDR3 covers 15 residues. Germline loops: CDR1 SGHRS, CDR2 YFSETQ. CDR3 residues: CASSLGLGGNQSQHF. The CDR3 nucleotides read TGCGCCAGCAGCCTGGGCCTAGGTGGCAATCAGTCCCAGCATTTT.

This clonotype has at least ten counts. V is TRBV3-1 and J is TRBJ2-3; D not resolved. Trimming stripped 1 base from V and 2 bases from J, with 10 bases between. The CDR3 runs 15 residues. CDR1 is LGHDT, CDR2 YNNKEL, per germline (reference sequence). In DNA, the CDR3 is TGTGCCAGCAGCCAAGTGGGAAGAGTCACAGATACGCAGTATTTT. It translates to CASSQVGRVTDTQYF.

This clonotype was detected a few times. The chain has TRBV5-1 and TRBJ2-7; D might be TRBD2 (5 bases). From germline, CDR1 is SGHRS and CDR2 YFSETQ. The CDR3 is 14 amino acids. V was cut by 0 bases and J by 4 bases, with 11 bases left in between. The CDR3 nucleotides read TGCGCCAGCAGCTTGGCCGGTAGCGATTACGAGCAGTACTTC. It yields the protein CASSLAGSDYEQYF.

The chain combines TRBV6-5 with TRBJ1-5; weak D call: TRBD1 (6 bases). Germline lookup yields CDR1 MNHEY and CDR2 SVGAGI. The CDR3 has 15 amino acids. The V end lost 5 bases, the J end lost 2 bases, and 13 bases lay between the germline ends. CDR3 loop: CASSTGGGGNQPQHF. CDR3 coding DNA: TGTGCCAGCAGTACGGGCGGGGGCGGCAATCAGCCCCAGCATTTT.

This clonotype was seen at least ten times. The V and J genes are TRBV27 and TRBJ2-3; D may match TRBD1 or TRBD2 (5 bases each). This CDR3 contains 15 residues. The V gene's germline CDR1 is MNHEY and CDR2 SMNVEV (reference sequence). Trimming stripped 0 bases from V and 5 bases from J, with 12 bases between. The CDR3 nucleotides are TGTGCCAGCAGTTTATCGGGACCGCGCCGAGATACGCAGTATTTT. This gives the protein CASSLSGPRRDTQYF.

CDR3 coding DNA: TGTGCCAGCTCACCCGAGAACAGACAGGGAAAGACCCAGTACTTC. This encodes CASSPENRQGKTQYF. This chain connects TRBV18 to TRBJ2-5, with 7 bases that match TRBD1. The CDR3 sequence is 15 residues long. V lost 3 bases to trimming and J lost 6 bases; unmatched junction nucleotides: 10. Germline-derived CDR1 and CDR2 are KGHSH and LQKENI.

This clonotype has just one count. This chain links TRBV7-2 with TRBJ2-2; 13 bases map to TRBD2. The trim removed 5 bases at V and 6 bases at J, leaving 6 bases unmatched. There are 16 residues in the CDR3. The germline V gene has CDR1 SGHTA and CDR2 FQGNSA. In DNA, the CDR3 is TGTGCCAGCAGCCCTCGGACTAGCGGGAGTCCCGGGGAGCTGTTTTTT. As protein: CASSPRTSGSPGELFF.

This chain links TRBV20-1 with TRBJ2-1; no clear D. Germline assignment: CDR1 DFQATT and CDR2 SNEGSKA (reference sequence). CDR3 length: 13 amino acids. V lost 0 bases, J lost 5 bases, and 8 bases lay in between. CDR3 nucleotides: TGCAGTGCTAGAGAGCCCAGCAACAATGAGCAGTTCTTC. It specifies CSAREPSNNEQFF.

The V call is TRBV6-5, the J call TRBJ1-2; 7 nucleotides agree with TRBD1. CDR3 length: 14 residues. Per germline, CDR1 MNHEY and CDR2 SVGAGI. Unmatched junction bases numbered 13, after V lost 7 bases and J lost 8 bases. The CDR3 nucleotides read TGTGCCAGCAATAACCGACAGGGCCTTACGGGCTACACCTTC. Residues: CASNNRQGLTGYTF.

This clonotype was found a few times. The chain couples TRBV20-1 to TRBJ1-1; perhaps TRBD1 as D (5 bases). V was clipped by 6 bases and J by 4 bases, with 15 bases between them. Germline V lookup: CDR1 DFQATT, CDR2 SNEGSKA (reference sequence). The CDR3 has 13 residues. The CDR3 region has the DNA TGCAGTGCCCTCATGGGGGTTGCCACTGAAGCTTTCTTT. It yields the protein CSALMGVATEAFF.